The 9 T cell receptor beta chains below all came from one sample that was sequenced in a study of T cells in Graves' hyperthyroidism and ophthalmopathy (dated by TCRdb to between 2017 and 2020). Receptor libraries were prepared by multiplex PCR. Sequenced on an Illumina HiSeq 2000. The TCR beta CDR3 regions were amplified from RNA transcripts. The first round of RT-PCR for the TCR CDR3 was performed with the HTBI primer set and the Qiagen OneStep RT-PCR kit. TCRdb ran its own pipeline on the public reads, namely fastp trimming at Q25 and MiXCR clone calling, and kept in-frame beta chains. Here each entry gathers all rows of one CDR3 protein and keeps the most common genes and DNA. This sample holds 370,000 or so distinct CDR3 sequences; about 13% were observed only once. More than 20% of the sample goes to the ten largest clones. Sequenced material: blood. The origin of the receptors is a man aged 30 to 45 with Graves' hyperthyroidism that later progressed to Graves' ophthalmopathy.

This clonotype was detected a few times. V and J are TRBV4-1 and TRBJ2-7; D gene ambiguous. CDR1 is MGHRA, CDR2 YSYEKL, per germline. The CDR3 covers 15 residues. V lost 4 bases to trimming and J lost 2 bases, with 15 bases between them. The DNA for the CDR3 is TGCGCCAGCAGCCCCTTAAGGGCTGCTGCCTACGAGCAGTACTTC. Protein sequence: CASSPLRAAAYEQYF.

This clonotype was found a few times. The rearrangement joins TRBV7-8 to TRBJ1-2; no definite D call. The CDR3 consists of 15 residues. Trimming pared 1 base from V and 8 bases from J, leaving 17 bases between. Germline V gene lookup returns CDR1 SGHVS and CDR2 FQNEAQ. In DNA, the CDR3 is TGTGCCAGCAGCTTAGGTGCTTTCACAGCTTTAGGCTACACCTTC. Amino acids: CASSLGAFTALGYTF.

This clonotype showed up many times. V usage is TRBV7-8 and J usage is TRBJ2-6; perhaps TRBD1 as D (6 bases). Germline V gives CDR1 SGHVS, CDR2 FQNEAQ. The CDR3 is 15 amino acids. V lost 4 bases to trimming and J lost 0 bases, with 7 bases between them. The CDR3 DNA reads as TGTGCCAGCAGCTCAGGGGTCTCTGGGGCCAACGTCCTGACTTTC. Its translation is CASSSGVSGANVLTF.

This clonotype was observed at least ten times. The rearrangement joins TRBV3-1 to TRBJ2-5; tentatively, D is TRBD1 or TRBD2 (5 bases each). CDR1 is LGHDT and CDR2 is YNNKEL in the germline V gene (reference sequence). V shed 3 bases and J shed 0 bases, with 5 bases lying between them. The CDR3 has 13 residues. Here the CDR3 reads CASSQGHQETQYF. The CDR3 nucleotides read TGTGCCAGCAGCCAGGGACACCAAGAGACCCAGTACTTC.

The sample holds many counts of this clonotype. The chain couples TRBV9 to TRBJ2-5; 7 positions agree with TRBD2. The CDR3 is made up of 13 amino acids. The germline gives CDR1 SGDLS, CDR2 YYNGEE. V dropped 5 bases and J dropped 2; count of bases not matched to a gene: 3. CDR3 amino acids: CASSSGGQETQYF. The CDR3 region has the DNA TGTGCCAGCAGTTCGGGGGGACAAGAGACCCAGTACTTC.

The genes are TRBV4-2 and TRBJ2-3; 8 positions agree with TRBD2. Per the germline V gene, CDR1 is LGHNA and CDR2 is YNFKEQ. Trimming at V came to 0 bases and at J to 5 bases, leaving 10 bases not matched to a gene. The CDR3 extends over 17 amino acids. The CDR3 loop is CASSQEGSGGVRDTQYF. The CDR3 coding sequence is TGTGCCAGCAGCCAAGAGGGAAGCGGGGGAGTTAGAGATACGCAGTATTTT.

There are many counts of this clonotype. The chain links TRBV6-1 to TRBJ2-3, with 10 bases aligning to TRBD1. Germline loops: CDR1 MNHNS, CDR2 SASEGT. V dropped 5 bases and J dropped 3; count of bases not matched to a gene: 5. This CDR3 has 15 residues. The CDR3 nucleotides are TGTGCCAGCAGTACGGGACAGGGGAGGACAGATACGCAGTATTTT. Its translation is CASSTGQGRTDTQYF.

This clonotype was picked up many times. This chain connects TRBV7-9 to TRBJ2-3; D perhaps matches TRBD1 (5 bases). CDR1 SEHNR and CDR2 FQNEAQ come from the germline V gene (reference sequence). The CDR3 totals 12 residues. V lost 5 bases, J lost 10 bases, and 13 bases lay in between. CDR3 sequence reads: CASSPRQLAQYF. Here the CDR3 DNA reads TGTGCCAGCAGCCCCAGACAGTTGGCGCAGTATTTT.

This clonotype was picked up a small number of times. The rearrangement joins TRBV3-1 to TRBJ2-5, with D perhaps assigned TRBD1 or TRBD2 (6 bases each). The germline V and J ends were trimmed by 1 base and 1 base, with 13 bases remaining between them. Looked up from germline, CDR1 is LGHDT and CDR2 is YNNKEL (reference sequence). There are 16 residues in the CDR3. CDR3 sequence: CASSQGSGGLQETQYF. CDR3 coding DNA: TGTGCCAGCAGCCAAGGGTCCGGGGGCCTCCAAGAGACCCAGTACTTC.